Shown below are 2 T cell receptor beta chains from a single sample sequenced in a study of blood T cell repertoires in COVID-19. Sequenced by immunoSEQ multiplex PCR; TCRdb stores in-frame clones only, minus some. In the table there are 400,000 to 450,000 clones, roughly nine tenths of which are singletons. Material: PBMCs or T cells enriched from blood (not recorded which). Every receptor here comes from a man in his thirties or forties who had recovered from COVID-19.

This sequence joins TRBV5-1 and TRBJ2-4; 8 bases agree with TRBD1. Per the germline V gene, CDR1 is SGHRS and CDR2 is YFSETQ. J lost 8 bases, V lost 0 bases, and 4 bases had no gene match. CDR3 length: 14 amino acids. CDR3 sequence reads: CASSLGTGPDIQYF. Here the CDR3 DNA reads TGCGCCAGCAGCTTGGGGACAGGGCCAGACATTCAGTACTTC.

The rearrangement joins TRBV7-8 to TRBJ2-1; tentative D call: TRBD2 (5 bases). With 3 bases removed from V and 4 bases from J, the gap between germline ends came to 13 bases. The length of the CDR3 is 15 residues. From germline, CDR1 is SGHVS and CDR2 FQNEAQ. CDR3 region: CASSFPSRVYNEQFF. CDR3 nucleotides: TGTGCCAGCAGCTTCCCCTCGAGGGTTTACAATGAGCAGTTCTTC.